Listed below are T cell receptor beta chains from one sample, sequenced in a study of T cell responses to AZD1222 COVID-19 vaccine. Repertoires were generated with immunoSEQ multiplex PCR, while TCRdb's copy carries only in-frame clones and drops some. The sample comprises about 110,000 clones, about 89% of which are singletons, and 6.5% to 9.5% rests with the top ten. The starting material was peripheral blood, obtained on day 0 of AZD1222 vaccination. These receptors all come from an adult in good health. CDR3s include the opening cysteine and the closing phenylalanine or tryptophan. The D gene is left open where the match is weak. Clone size is given for some rows only: seen once, a few or many times, or a class if the clone is expanded.

cdr3_nt | cdr3_aa | j_call | v_call | clone_size | d_call
TGTGCCAGCAGTACGCCATATGTGCCAGATACGCAGTATTTT | CASSTPYVPDTQYF | TRBJ2-3 | TRBV6-7 | - | -
TGTGCCAGCAGCAACGGACAGGAGCAGTTCTTC | CASSNGQEQFF | TRBJ2-1 | TRBV6-5 | - | -
TGCGCCAGCAGCTCTACAGGTCTCTACGAGCAGTACTTC | CASSSTGLYEQYF | TRBJ2-7 | TRBV5-1 | - | -
TGTGCCAGCAGCTTAGAATTCCCAGGCAAAGTGAGCAATCAGCCCCAGCATTTT | CASSLEFPGKVSNQPQHF | TRBJ1-5 | TRBV7-9 | - | -
TGTGCCAGCAGCCAAGATCAACGGGCCTACGAGCAGTACTTC | CASSQDQRAYEQYF | TRBJ2-7 | TRBV3-1/TRBV3-2 | - | -
TGTGCCAGCAGTGCTCAGCGGGGGAACACCGGGGAGCTGTTTTTT | CASSAQRGNTGELFF | TRBJ2-2 | TRBV2 | - | TRBD2
TGTGCCAGTAGTATCGGCAGTTCCTACGAGCAGTACTTC | CASSIGSSYEQYF | TRBJ2-7 | TRBV19 | - | -
TGTGCCAGCAGCCGGGCCGGTGAGGAATTCTTT | CASSRAGEEFF | TRBJ1-1 | TRBV3-1/TRBV3-2 | - | -
TGTGCCAGCGGGGGGTACCAGGGTGAAGCTTTCTTT | CASGGYQGEAFF | TRBJ1-1 | TRBV27 | - | -
TGTGCCAGTAGCCCCGGGACTAGATACAATGAGCAGTTCTTC | CASSPGTRYNEQFF | TRBJ2-1 | TRBV19 | few | TRBD2
TGTGCCAGCAGTAATTTAGGGAGAGGTGACTACGAGCAGTACTTC | CASSNLGRGDYEQYF | TRBJ2-7 | TRBV6-5 | - | -
TGTGCCAGCAGGGACCCGGGAGGGCGGACAGATACGCAGTATTTT | CASRDPGGRTDTQYF | TRBJ2-3 | TRBV6-5 | - | TRBD2
TGCGCCAGCAGTTCGAACCCTCAGGACAATGAGCAGTTCTTC | CASSSNPQDNEQFF | TRBJ2-1 | TRBV10-1 | - | -
TGCGCCAGCAGCGCGGGACTAGGTTTTTACGAGCAGTACTTC | CASSAGLGFYEQYF | TRBJ2-7 | TRBV4-3 | - | TRBD2
TGTGCCAGTAGTATAATTGAGACAGGCGACACTGAAGCTTTCTTT | CASSIIETGDTEAFF | TRBJ1-1 | TRBV19 | - | -
TGTGCCAGTAGTGGAGGACAGGGTCGCAATTCACCCCTCCACTTT | CASSGGQGRNSPLHF | TRBJ1-6 | TRBV19 | - | TRBD1
TGTGCCAGCAGCCCTAATGTAGGTCAGCCCCAGCATTTT | CASSPNVGQPQHF | TRBJ1-5 | TRBV7-2 | - | -
TGTGCCAGCTCAAGGATGGATAGCAATCAGCCCCAGCATTTT | CASSRMDSNQPQHF | TRBJ1-5 | TRBV18 | - | -
TGTGCCAGCAGCCGCCCGGGGGCGGCGGACACAGATACGCAGTATTTT | CASSRPGAADTDTQYF | TRBJ2-3 | TRBV5-4 | - | -
TGTGCCACCAGCAGAGATATCCAGGCCCAAGAGACCCAGTACTTC | CATSRDIQAQETQYF | TRBJ2-5 | TRBV15 | once | -
TGCGCCAGCAGCCAGAGGGAAGAGTACCTCTCTGGAAACACCATATATTTT | CASSQREEYLSGNTIYF | TRBJ1-3 | TRBV4-1 | - | -
TGTGCCAGCAGTTACTCCCAAAGTACCGGGGAGCTGTTTTTT | CASSYSQSTGELFF | TRBJ2-2 | TRBV6-6 | - | -
TGTGCCAGCAGCGGTGGGTTGGGGACATATGGAAACACCATATATTTT | CASSGGLGTYGNTIYF | TRBJ1-3 | TRBV7-9 | once | -
TGTGCCATTCACCCGGGACAGGGATCCAATGAGCAGTTCTTC | CAIHPGQGSNEQFF | TRBJ2-1 | TRBV10-3 | - | TRBD1
TGCGCCAGCAGCTTTACAGGGGGTAATTATGGCTACACCTTC | CASSFTGGNYGYTF | TRBJ1-2 | TRBV5-1 | - | TRBD1
TGTGCCAGCAGCGTCAGGAGGAGCGGCACAGATACGCAGTATTTT | CASSVRRSGTDTQYF | TRBJ2-3 | TRBV11-2 | - | -
TGTGCCAGCAGCCAAACCGGGACAGGGGTAGAGACCCAGTACTTC | CASSQTGTGVETQYF | TRBJ2-5 | TRBV5-8 | - | TRBD1
TGCGCCAGCAGCCCCCTGCGGGGGAGAGACTATGGCTACACCTTC | CASSPLRGRDYGYTF | TRBJ1-2 | TRBV5-1 | - | -
TGTGCCACCAGCAGAGATCTAGAGGGTGCGCAGCCCCAGCATTTT | CATSRDLEGAQPQHF | TRBJ1-5 | TRBV15 | - | -
TGTGCCAGCAGCTTAGATCTCGGGACAGGGGCATATGGCTACACCTTC | CASSLDLGTGAYGYTF | TRBJ1-2 | TRBV11-2 | - | TRBD1
TGTGCCACCAGCAAAACAGGGAGTTACACCGGGGAGCTGTTTTTT | CATSKTGSYTGELFF | TRBJ2-2 | TRBV15 | - | -
TGTGCCAGCAGTCCAGGGGGCAGGGCTGGAAACACCATATATTTT | CASSPGGRAGNTIYF | TRBJ1-3 | TRBV27 | - | TRBD1
TGCGCCAGCAGTGATTTAAGGGATCAGCCCCAGCATTTT | CASSDLRDQPQHF | TRBJ1-5 | TRBV10-2 | - | -
TGTGCCAGCAGCTTCGGCTGGTCCTATGGCTACACCTTC | CASSFGWSYGYTF | TRBJ1-2 | TRBV11-2 | - | -
TGTGCCAGCAGCCAAGGGCGGGAGGGATCCTACGAGCAGTACTTC | CASSQGREGSYEQYF | TRBJ2-7 | TRBV16 | - | TRBD2
TGTGCCAGCAGTCCCCAGGGGCATGTGGGAAACACCATATATTTT | CASSPQGHVGNTIYF | TRBJ1-3 | TRBV27 | few | -
TGTGCCAGCAGCGTAGGAACTAGGGGCTACGGGGAGCTGTTTTTT | CASSVGTRGYGELFF | TRBJ2-2 | TRBV9 | once | -
TGTGCCAGCAGCGGTAGGGGCGGGGAGCTGTTTTTT | CASSGRGGELFF | TRBJ2-2 | TRBV9 | - | -
TGTGCCAGCTCCCCTAGGGAGAGTACCGGGTCAAGGCAGCCCCAGCATTTT | CASSPRESTGSRQPQHF | TRBJ1-5 | TRBV18 | - | -
TGTGCCAGCAGCCTACAGGGGCGATTGAACACTGAAGCTTTCTTT | CASSLQGRLNTEAFF | TRBJ1-1 | TRBV5-6 | once | TRBD1
TGTGCCAGCAGCCAAGGAGGGGAAGATCAGCCCCAGCATTTT | CASSQGGEDQPQHF | TRBJ1-5 | TRBV3-1/TRBV3-2 | - | -
TGTGCCAGCTCGACAGGGTACGAGCAGTACTTC | CASSTGYEQYF | TRBJ2-7 | TRBV18 | - | TRBD1
TGTGCCAGTAGTCCCGTTCAATTGAGGGGGACCTATAATTCACCCCTCCACTTT | CASSPVQLRGTYNSPLHF | TRBJ1-6 | TRBV19 | - | -
TGCAGTGCTAGTGGACAGTATAGCAATCAGCCCCAGCATTTT | CSASGQYSNQPQHF | TRBJ1-5 | TRBV20-1 | - | -
TGTGCCAGCAGTGAAGCGCTTCCGGGACAGTATAGCAATCAGCCCCAGCATTTT | CASSEALPGQYSNQPQHF | TRBJ1-5 | TRBV6-1 | - | TRBD1
TGTGCCAGTATCTCTTTGGGGACAGGTTTCAATCAGCCCCAGCATTTT | CASISLGTGFNQPQHF | TRBJ1-5 | TRBV19 | - | TRBD1
TGTGCCAGTAGTATACGTCGGGGAGGGGACTATGGCTACACCTTC | CASSIRRGGDYGYTF | TRBJ1-2 | TRBV19 | - | -
TGTGCCAGCAGCTGGGGGGTGGGCAGAAATCAGCCCCAGCATTTT | CASSWGVGRNQPQHF | TRBJ1-5 | TRBV5-8 | - | -
TGCGCCAGCAGCCAAGATCCCCGCGGGGGCACCTACGAGCAGTACTTC | CASSQDPRGGTYEQYF | TRBJ2-7 | TRBV4-3 | - | -
TGTGCCAGCAGAGGGGAGGGAACAGGTTTTCAGTACTTC | CASRGEGTGFQYF | TRBJ2-7 | TRBV6-5 | - | TRBD2
TGTGCCAGCAGTTACTCGAACAGTAATCAGCCCCAGCATTTT | CASSYSNSNQPQHF | TRBJ1-5 | TRBV6-2/TRBV6-3 | - | -
TGTGCCAGCAGTTTATCTGGGGGGGGAAATCAGCCCCAGCATTTT | CASSLSGGGNQPQHF | TRBJ1-5 | TRBV27 | - | -
TGTGCCAGCAGTGACCTTCGTGGCTACACCTTC | CASSDLRGYTF | TRBJ1-2 | TRBV6-1 | - | -
TGTGCCAGCAGCCCCCGGGGACAGCGGGACACTGAAGCTTTCTTT | CASSPRGQRDTEAFF | TRBJ1-1 | TRBV9 | - | TRBD1
TGCAGCGTTGAAGCGGTGGGGATTGACAAAAACATTCAGTACTTC | CSVEAVGIDKNIQYF | TRBJ2-4 | TRBV29-1 | once | -
TGTGCCAGCAGCTTCTCCTCCCTGAACACTGAAGCTTTCTTT | CASSFSSLNTEAFF | TRBJ1-1 | TRBV7-9 | once | -
TGTGCCAGCAGCCCGGGGAACCATCAGCCCCAGCATTTT | CASSPGNHQPQHF | TRBJ1-5 | TRBV3-1/TRBV3-2 | - | -